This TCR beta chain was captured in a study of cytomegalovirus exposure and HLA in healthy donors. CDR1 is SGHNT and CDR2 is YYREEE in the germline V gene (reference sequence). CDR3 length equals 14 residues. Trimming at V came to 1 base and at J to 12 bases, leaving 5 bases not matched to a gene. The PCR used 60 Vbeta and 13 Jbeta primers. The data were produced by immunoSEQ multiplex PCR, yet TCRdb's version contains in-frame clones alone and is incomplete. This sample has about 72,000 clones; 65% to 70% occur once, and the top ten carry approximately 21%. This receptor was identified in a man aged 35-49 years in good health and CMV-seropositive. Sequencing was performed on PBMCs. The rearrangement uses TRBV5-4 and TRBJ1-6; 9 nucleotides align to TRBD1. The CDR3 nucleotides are TGTGCCAGCAGCTTGCAGGGGACAGGGAAACCCCTCCACTTT. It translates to CASSLQGTGKPLHF.